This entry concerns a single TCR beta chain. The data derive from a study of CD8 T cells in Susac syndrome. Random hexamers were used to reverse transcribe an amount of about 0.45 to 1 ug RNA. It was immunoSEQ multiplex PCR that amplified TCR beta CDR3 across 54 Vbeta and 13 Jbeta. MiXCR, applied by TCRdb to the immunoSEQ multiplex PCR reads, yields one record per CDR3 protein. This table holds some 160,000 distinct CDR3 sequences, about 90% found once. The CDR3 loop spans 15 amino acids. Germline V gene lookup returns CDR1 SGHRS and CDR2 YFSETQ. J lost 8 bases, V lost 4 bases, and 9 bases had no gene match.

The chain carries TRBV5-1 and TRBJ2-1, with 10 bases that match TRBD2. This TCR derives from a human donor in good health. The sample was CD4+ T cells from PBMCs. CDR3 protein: CASSDPSGSGDEQFF. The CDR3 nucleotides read TGCGCCAGCAGCGATCCTAGCGGGAGCGGCGATGAGCAGTTCTTC.